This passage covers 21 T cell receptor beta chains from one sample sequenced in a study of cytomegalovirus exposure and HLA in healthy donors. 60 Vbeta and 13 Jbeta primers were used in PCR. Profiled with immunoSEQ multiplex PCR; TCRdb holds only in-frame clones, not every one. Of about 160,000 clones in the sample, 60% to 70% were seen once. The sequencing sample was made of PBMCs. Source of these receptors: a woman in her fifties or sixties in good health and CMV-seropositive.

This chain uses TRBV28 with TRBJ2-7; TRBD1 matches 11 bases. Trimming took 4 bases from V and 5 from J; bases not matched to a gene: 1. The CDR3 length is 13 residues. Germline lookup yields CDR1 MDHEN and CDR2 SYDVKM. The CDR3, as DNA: TGTGCCAGCAGTTCGGGACAGGGGGACGAGCAGTACTTC. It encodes CASSSGQGDEQYF.

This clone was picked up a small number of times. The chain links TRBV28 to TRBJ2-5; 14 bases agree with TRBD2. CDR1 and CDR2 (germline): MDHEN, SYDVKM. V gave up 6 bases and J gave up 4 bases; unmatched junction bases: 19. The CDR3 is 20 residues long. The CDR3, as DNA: TGTGCCAGCAGCCCATCCCGACTAGCGGGAGGGCCAAACCTGAGAGAGACCCAGTACTTC. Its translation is CASSPSRLAGGPNLRETQYF.

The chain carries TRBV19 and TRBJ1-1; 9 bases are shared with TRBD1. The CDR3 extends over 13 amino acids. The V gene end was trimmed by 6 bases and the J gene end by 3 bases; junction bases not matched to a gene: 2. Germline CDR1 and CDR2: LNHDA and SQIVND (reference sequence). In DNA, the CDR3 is TGTGCCAGTAGCTGGACAGGGGACACTGAAGCTTTCTTT. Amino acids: CASSWTGDTEAFF.

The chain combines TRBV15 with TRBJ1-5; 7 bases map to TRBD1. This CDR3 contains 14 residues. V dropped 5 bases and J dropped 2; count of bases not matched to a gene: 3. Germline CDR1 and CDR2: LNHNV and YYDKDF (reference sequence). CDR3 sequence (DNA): TGTGCCACCAGCCAAACAGGGGGCAATCAGCCCCAGCATTTT. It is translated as CATSQTGGNQPQHF. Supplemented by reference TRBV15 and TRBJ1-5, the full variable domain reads DAMVIQNPRYQVTQFGKPVTLSCSQTLNHNVMYWYQQKSSQAPKLLFHYYDKDFNNEADTPDNFQSRRPNTSFCFLDIRSPGLGDTAMYLCATSQTGGNQPQHFGDGTRLSIL.

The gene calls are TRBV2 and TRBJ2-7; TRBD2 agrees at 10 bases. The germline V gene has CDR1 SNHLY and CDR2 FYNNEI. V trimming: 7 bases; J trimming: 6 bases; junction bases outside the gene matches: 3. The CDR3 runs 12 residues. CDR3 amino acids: CASNLAGVEQYF. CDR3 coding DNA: TGTGCCAGCAACCTAGCGGGAGTCGAGCAGTACTTC.

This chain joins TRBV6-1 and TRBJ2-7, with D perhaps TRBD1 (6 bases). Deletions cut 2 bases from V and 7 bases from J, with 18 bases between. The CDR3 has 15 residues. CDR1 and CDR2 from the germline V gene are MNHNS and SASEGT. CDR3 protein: CASSESPDSLREQYF. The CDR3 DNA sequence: TGTGCCAGCAGTGAAAGTCCGGACAGCCTGCGGGAGCAGTACTTC.

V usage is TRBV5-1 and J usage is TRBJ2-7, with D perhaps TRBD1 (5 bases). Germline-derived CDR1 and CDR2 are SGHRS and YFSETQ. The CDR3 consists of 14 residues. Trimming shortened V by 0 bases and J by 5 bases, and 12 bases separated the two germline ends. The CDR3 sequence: CASSLGQGANEQYF. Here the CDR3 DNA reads TGCGCCAGCAGCTTGGGCCAGGGTGCCAACGAGCAGTACTTC.

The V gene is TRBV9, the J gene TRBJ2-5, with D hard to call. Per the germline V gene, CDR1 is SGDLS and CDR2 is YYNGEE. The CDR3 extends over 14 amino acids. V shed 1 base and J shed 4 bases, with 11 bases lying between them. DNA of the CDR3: TGTGCCAGCAGCGTAAACGCAGCAGGAGAGACCCAGTACTTC. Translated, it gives CASSVNAAGETQYF.

The CDR3 protein is CASSLASTRLNTEAFF. The CDR3 DNA reads as TGCGCCAGCAGCTTAGCGAGTACAAGACTGAACACTGAAGCTTTCTTT. The chain carries TRBV5-1 and TRBJ1-1; D call uncertain. The CDR3 has 16 amino acids. Germline V gives CDR1 SGHRS, CDR2 YFSETQ. The V end was cut by 2 bases, the J end by 0 bases, with 14 bases between.

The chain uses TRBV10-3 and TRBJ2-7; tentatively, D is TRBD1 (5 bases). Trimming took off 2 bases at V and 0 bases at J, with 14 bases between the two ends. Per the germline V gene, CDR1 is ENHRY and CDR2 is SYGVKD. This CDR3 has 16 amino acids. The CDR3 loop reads CAISEAGRGSSYEQYF. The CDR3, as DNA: TGTGCCATCAGTGAGGCAGGGCGAGGAAGCTCCTACGAGCAGTACTTC.

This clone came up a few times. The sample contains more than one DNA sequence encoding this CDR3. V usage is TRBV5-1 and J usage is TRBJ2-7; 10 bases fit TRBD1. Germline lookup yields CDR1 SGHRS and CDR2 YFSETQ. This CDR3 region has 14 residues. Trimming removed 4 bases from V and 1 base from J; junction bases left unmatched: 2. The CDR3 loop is CASSAGQGSYEQYF. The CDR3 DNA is TGCGCCAGCAGCGCGGGACAGGGGTCCTACGAGCAGTACTTC.

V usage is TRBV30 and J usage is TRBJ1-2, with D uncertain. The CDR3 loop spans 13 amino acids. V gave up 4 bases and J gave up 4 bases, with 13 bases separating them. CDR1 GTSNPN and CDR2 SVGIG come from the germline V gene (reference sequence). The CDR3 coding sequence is TGTGCCTGGACCCCCTTTACGGGCTATGGCTACACCTTC. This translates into CAWTPFTGYGYTF.

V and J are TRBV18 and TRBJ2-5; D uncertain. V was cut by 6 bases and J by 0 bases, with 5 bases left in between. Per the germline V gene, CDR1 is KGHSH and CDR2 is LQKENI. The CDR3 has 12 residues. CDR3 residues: CASSEDQETQYF. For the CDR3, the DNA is TGTGCCAGCTCCGAGGACCAAGAGACCCAGTACTTC.

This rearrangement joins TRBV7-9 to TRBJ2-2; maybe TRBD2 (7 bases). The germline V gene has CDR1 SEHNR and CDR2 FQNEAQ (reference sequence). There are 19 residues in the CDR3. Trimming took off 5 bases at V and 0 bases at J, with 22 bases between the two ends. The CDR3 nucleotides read TGTGCCAGCAGCGTACTAGGGGGACCTAGCGGTTCGAACACCGGGGAGCTGTTTTTT. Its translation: CASSVLGGPSGSNTGELFF.

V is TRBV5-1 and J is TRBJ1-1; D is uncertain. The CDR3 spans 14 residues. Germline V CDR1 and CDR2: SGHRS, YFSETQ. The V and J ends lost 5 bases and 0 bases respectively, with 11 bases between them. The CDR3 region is CASREGNMNTEAFF. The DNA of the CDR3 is TGCGCCAGCAGGGAGGGTAACATGAACACTGAAGCTTTCTTT.

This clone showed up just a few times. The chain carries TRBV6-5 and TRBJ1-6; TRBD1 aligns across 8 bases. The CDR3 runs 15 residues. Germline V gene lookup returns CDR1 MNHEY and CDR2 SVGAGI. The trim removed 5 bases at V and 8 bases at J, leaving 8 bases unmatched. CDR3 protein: CASSKDRVQYSPLHF. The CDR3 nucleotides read TGTGCCAGCAGTAAGGACAGGGTCCAATATTCACCCCTCCACTTT.

CDR3 nucleotide sequence: TGTGCCAGCAGCTTCCGGGGGATTGAAGCTTTCTTT. It codes for CASSFRGIEAFF. This chain links TRBV11-3 with TRBJ1-1, with TRBD1 as a possible D gene (5 bases). The V and J ends lost 3 bases and 7 bases respectively, with 9 bases between them. The CDR3 spans 12 residues. Germline CDR1 reads SGHNT; CDR2 reads YENEEA.

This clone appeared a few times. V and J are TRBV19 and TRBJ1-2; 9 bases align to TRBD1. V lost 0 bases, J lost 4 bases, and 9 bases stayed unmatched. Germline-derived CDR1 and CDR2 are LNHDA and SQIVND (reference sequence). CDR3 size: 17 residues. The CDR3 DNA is TGTGCCAGTAGTATAGATGTTTCGACAGGGGGTCCCTATGGCTACACCTTC. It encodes CASSIDVSTGGPYGYTF. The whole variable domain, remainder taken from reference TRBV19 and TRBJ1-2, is DGGITQSPKYLFRKEGQNVTLSCEQNLNHDAMYWYRQDPGQGLRLIYYSQIVNDFQKGDIAEGYSVSREKKESFPLTVTSAQKNPTAFYLCASSIDVSTGGPYGYTFGSGTRLTVV.

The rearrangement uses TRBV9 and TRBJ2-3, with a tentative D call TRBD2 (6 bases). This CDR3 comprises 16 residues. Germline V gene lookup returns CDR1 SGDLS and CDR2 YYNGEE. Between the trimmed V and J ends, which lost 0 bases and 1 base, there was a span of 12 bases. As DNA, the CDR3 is TGTGCCAGCAGCGTAGCTGGGGGGACTGGCACAGATACGCAGTATTTT. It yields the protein CASSVAGGTGTDTQYF.

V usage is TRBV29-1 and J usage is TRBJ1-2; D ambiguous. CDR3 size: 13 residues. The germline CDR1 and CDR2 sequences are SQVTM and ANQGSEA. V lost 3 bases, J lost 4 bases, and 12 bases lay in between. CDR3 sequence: CSVEGEFGYGYTF. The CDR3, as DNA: TGCAGCGTTGAGGGAGAGTTTGGCTATGGCTACACCTTC. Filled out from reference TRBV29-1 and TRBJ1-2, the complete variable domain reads SAVISQKPSRDICQRGTSLTIQCQVDSQVTMMFWYRQQPGQSLTLIATANQGSEATYESGFVIDKFPISRPNLTFSTLTVSNMSPEDSSIYLCSVEGEFGYGYTFGSGTRLTVV.

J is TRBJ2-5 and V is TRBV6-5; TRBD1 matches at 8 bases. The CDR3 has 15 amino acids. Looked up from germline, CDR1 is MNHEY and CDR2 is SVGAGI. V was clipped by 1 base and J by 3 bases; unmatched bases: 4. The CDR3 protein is CASSYLGQEEETQYF. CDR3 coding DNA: TGTGCCAGCAGTTACTTGGGACAGGAGGAAGAGACCCAGTACTTC.